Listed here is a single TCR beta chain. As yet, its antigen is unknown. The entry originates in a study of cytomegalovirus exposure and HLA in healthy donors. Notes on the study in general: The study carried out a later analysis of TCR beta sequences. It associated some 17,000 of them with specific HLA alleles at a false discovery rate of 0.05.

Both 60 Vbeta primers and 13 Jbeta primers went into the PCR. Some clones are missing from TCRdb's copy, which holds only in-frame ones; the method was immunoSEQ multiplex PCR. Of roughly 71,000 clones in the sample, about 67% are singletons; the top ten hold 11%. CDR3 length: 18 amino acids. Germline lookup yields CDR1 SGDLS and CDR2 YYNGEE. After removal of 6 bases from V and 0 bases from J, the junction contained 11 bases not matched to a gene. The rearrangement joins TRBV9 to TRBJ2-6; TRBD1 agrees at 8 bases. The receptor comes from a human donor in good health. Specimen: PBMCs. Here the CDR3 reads CASTLTGTGISGANVLTF. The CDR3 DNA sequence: TGTGCCAGCACCCTAACCGGGACAGGAATCTCTGGGGCCAACGTCCTGACTTTC. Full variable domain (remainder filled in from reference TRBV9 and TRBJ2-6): DSGVTQTPKHLITATGQRVTLRCSPRSGDLSVYWYQQSLDQGLQFLIQYYNGEERAKGNILERFSAQQFPDLHSELNLSSLELGDSALYFCASTLTGTGISGANVLTFGAGSRLTVL.